This TCR beta chain emerged from a study of vaccination and CD4 T cells after COVID-19. The Oncomine TCR Beta short-read assay sequenced DNA from cultured CD4+ T cells. Using its own MiXCR run on the PCR reads, TCRdb lists one record per CDR3 protein. The sample lists 10,000 to 15,000 distinct CDR3 sequences; over 50% were seen once. The V segment lost 8 bases and the J segment 6 bases; nucleotides outside the gene matches: 14. CDR1 and CDR2 from the germline V gene are ENHRY and SYGVKD. The CDR3 is 15 amino acids. Treatment here: approximately 10-day PBMC culture with coronavirus spike peptide pools or control peptides (ViraFEST assay). The ViraFEST method relied on peptide pools to expand antigen-specific T cells, followed by TCR sequencing. On this clonotype itself: Its antigen remains unidentified.

The chain couples TRBV10-3 to TRBJ2-7; 9 bases fit TRBD2. Sequenced input: CD4+ T cells from blood, cultured in vitro. This receptor was taken from a human donor who had recovered from COVID-19. CDR3 sequence reads: CAIGGATSGSGEQYF. In nucleotides, the CDR3 is TGTGCCATCGGAGGGGCGACTAGCGGATCAGGCGAGCAGTACTTC.